The source of this T cell receptor (beta chain) is a study of regulatory T cells in long-lasting Graves disease. Arm-PCR of CDR3 regions and iRepertoire HTBI primers were the basis on which TCR beta libraries were built. In TCRdb, the multiplex PCR reads were re-called with MiXCR into one record per CDR3 protein. The table has about 420,000 distinct CDR3 sequences, about a quarter seen once; the top ten hold about a quarter. The time point denotes: persistent/refractory GD, antithyroid drugs over 5 years with positive TRAb. Extracted PBMC RNA gave rise to the TCR library. V lost 2 bases to trimming and J lost 9 bases, with 8 bases between them. This CDR3 spans 12 amino acids. Germline V gives CDR1 ENHRY, CDR2 SYGVKD.

Specimen: peripheral blood mononuclear cells (PBMCs), collected when the disease was refractory, from a patient treated with antithyroid drugs. The receptor comes from a female donor with Graves disease. The chain combines TRBV10-3 with TRBJ2-1, with D maybe TRBD2 (6 bases). The CDR3 bases are TGTGCCATCAGTGAGGGAGGGCTTGAGCAGTTCTTC. Translated: CAISEGGLEQFF.